Given below is one TCR beta chain in context. This specimen belongs to a study of blood T cell repertoires in COVID-19. Overall study: Italy, Spain and the United States were the sources of the convalescent and acute COVID-19 samples.

Methods used by the authors: Amplifying reference gene primers gave estimates of nucleated cell counts. Generated by immunoSEQ multiplex PCR, the TCRdb table keeps only in-frame clones and is missing some. V and J calls plus clone size are reproduced from that table; the DNA served to infer D and trimming. The sample contains roughly 20,000 clones, about 85% of which appear only once. Per germline, CDR1 MNHEY and CDR2 SMNVEV (reference sequence). CDR3 length equals 14 residues. Trimming cost V 4 bases and J 14 bases, with 18 bases left between them. The sequence was obtained from a human donor with active COVID-19. The donor label of this sample is uncertain. V gene TRBV27 combines with J gene TRBJ1-6; D is uncertain. Sequenced input: peripheral blood. The CDR3 nucleotides are TGTGCCAGCAGTTCAAAAGGACTGTCCCAAACCCTCCACTTT. Encoded protein: CASSSKGLSQTLHF.